The 9 T cell receptor beta chains listed next were all sequenced from one sample in a study of early T cells in non-severe SARS-CoV-2 infection. MiXCR, applied by TCRdb to the 5' RACE reads, yields one record per CDR3 protein. The data hold tens of thousands of distinct CDR3 sequences, with approximately 12% observed a single time. This specimen consisted of whole blood, obtained at baseline. The receptors derive from an adult who was a healthcare worker with PCR-confirmed SARS-CoV-2 infection or an uninfected control (not recorded which).

This clonotype was recorded at least ten times. Written as DNA, the CDR3 is TGTGCCAGCAGCCTCAGCGGAGCGGGGGGCTTGGGAGATACGCAGTATTTT. It is translated as CASSLSGAGGLGDTQYF. This chain connects TRBV7-3 to TRBJ2-3; the match to TRBD2 covers 9 bases. The CDR3 is 17 amino acids. Germline trimming cut 5 bases from V and 5 bases from J; bases unmatched to any gene: 14. Germline CDR1 is SGHTA and CDR2 is FQGTGA. The full variable domain, its missing parts supplied by reference TRBV7-3 and TRBJ2-3, is GAGVSQTPSNKVTEKGKYVELRCDPISGHTALYWYRQSLGQGPEFLIYFQGTGAADDSGLPNDRFFAVRPEGSVSTLKIQRTERGDSAVYLCASSLSGAGGLGDTQYFGPGTRLTVL.

The V gene is TRBV11-2, the J gene TRBJ2-4, with D possibly matching TRBD2 (5 bases). The CDR3 is 16 amino acids. The germline V gene encodes CDR1 SGHAT and CDR2 FQNNGV. The V gene lost 5 bases and the J gene lost 10 bases, with 24 bases spanning the gap. CDR3 DNA: TGTGCCAGCAGCGCTAGCCCCTCGACGCGGAATGGGATTCAGTACTTC. It specifies CASSASPSTRNGIQYF.

The genes are TRBV3-1 and TRBJ2-2, with 10 nucleotides matching TRBD2. The trim removed 6 bases at V and 5 bases at J, leaving 9 bases unmatched. The CDR3 has 16 residues. Germline V gene sequence: CDR1 LGHDT, CDR2 YNNKEL (reference sequence). CDR3 bases: TGTGCCAGCAGTTCCGTAGCGGGAGGAGGTACCGGGGAGCTGTTTTTT. It is translated as CASSSVAGGGTGELFF.

This chain uses TRBV5-1 with TRBJ2-7; D is unclear. Germline V gives CDR1 SGHRS, CDR2 YFSETQ. There are 14 residues in the CDR3. Deletions cut 0 bases from V and 2 bases from J, with 9 bases between. The CDR3 sequence is CASSLEGTTYEQYF. The DNA for the CDR3 is TGCGCCAGCAGCTTGGAAGGCACTACCTACGAGCAGTACTTC.

This clonotype was recorded at least ten times. The chain carries TRBV7-6 and TRBJ1-6; D possibly corresponds to TRBD1 (5 bases). The V gene lost 3 bases and the J gene lost 10 bases, with 16 bases spanning the gap. The CDR3 consists of 15 residues. From germline, CDR1 is SGHVS and CDR2 FNYEAQ. The CDR3 sequence: CASSFGPGLESPLHF. CDR3 DNA: TGTGCCAGCAGCTTTGGGCCAGGGCTAGAATCACCCCTCCACTTT.

This clonotype was detected a few times. The chain is built from TRBV19 and TRBJ1-1; D call uncertain. The CDR3 has 12 amino acids. Germline CDR1 LNHDA, CDR2 SQIVND (reference sequence). V was cut by 5 bases and J by 11 bases, with 15 bases left in between. The CDR3 loop is CASSVDRAGAFF. The DNA of the CDR3 is TGTGCCAGTAGTGTCGACCGAGCCGGGGCTTTCTTT.

This clonotype has more than one count but fewer than ten. This sequence joins TRBV18 and TRBJ2-3; D ambiguous. The CDR3 has 15 residues. Looked up from germline, CDR1 is KGHSH and CDR2 is LQKENI. Trimming took off 6 bases at V and 2 bases at J, with 15 bases between the two ends. CDR3 residues: CASSPSRPYTDTQYF. CDR3 sequence (DNA): TGTGCCAGCTCCCCCAGCAGGCCCTACACAGATACGCAGTATTTT.

The V call is TRBV18, the J call TRBJ2-1, with D possibly matching TRBD2 (5 bases). The CDR3 totals 15 residues. Per the germline V gene, CDR1 is KGHSH and CDR2 is LQKENI. V gave up 3 bases and J gave up 10 bases, with 19 bases separating them. The CDR3 nucleotides are TGTGCCAGCTCACCCCCTGGCCCGCCGGGGAGCGAGCAGTTCTTC. This encodes CASSPPGPPGSEQFF.

A few counts support this clonotype. J is TRBJ1-6 and V is TRBV18; 8 positions match TRBD1. There are 16 residues in the CDR3. Germline V gene lookup returns CDR1 KGHSH and CDR2 LQKENI. The V and J ends lost 3 bases and 8 bases, in that order; junction bases with no gene match: 9. CDR3 in amino acids: CASSPLATGVDSPLHF. The CDR3 DNA is TGTGCCAGCTCACCGCTAGCGACAGGGGTGGATTCACCCCTCCACTTT.